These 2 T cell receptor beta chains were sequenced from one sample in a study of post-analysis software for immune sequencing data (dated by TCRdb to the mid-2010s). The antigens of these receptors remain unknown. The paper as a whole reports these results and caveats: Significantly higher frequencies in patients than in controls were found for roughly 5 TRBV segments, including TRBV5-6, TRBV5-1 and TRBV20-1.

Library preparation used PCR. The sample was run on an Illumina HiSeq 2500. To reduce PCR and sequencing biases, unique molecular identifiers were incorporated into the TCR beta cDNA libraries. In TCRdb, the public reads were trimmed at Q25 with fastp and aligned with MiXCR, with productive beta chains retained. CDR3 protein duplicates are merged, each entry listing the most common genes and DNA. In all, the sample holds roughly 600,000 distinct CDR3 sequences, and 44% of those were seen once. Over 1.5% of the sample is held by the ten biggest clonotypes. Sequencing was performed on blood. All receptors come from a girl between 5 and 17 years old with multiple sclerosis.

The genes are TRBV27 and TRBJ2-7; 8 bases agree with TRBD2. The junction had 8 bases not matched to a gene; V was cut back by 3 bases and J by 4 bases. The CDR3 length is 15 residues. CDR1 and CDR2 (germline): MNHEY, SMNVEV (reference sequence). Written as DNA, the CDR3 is TGTGCCAGCAGTTTCGGAACGGGGGGGGTATACGAGCAGTACTTC. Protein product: CASSFGTGGVYEQYF.

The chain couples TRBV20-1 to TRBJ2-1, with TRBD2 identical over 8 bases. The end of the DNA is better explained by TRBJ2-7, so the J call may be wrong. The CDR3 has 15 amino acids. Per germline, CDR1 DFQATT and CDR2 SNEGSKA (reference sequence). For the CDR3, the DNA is TGCAGTGCTACCCTAGCGGGCCGATCCTACAATGAGCAGTACTTC. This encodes CSATLAGRSYNEQYF.